This TCR beta chain was captured in a study of PD-L1 blockade in urothelial cancer. Study-level background: In the patient group, about 90% of the roughly 29 were males with bladder-origin urothelial cancer. General observations from the study: Better progression-free and overall survival followed lower pretreatment blood clonality.

Stated time point: pretreatment peripheral blood. Turning to this clone: What it binds is not known.

Sequenced by immunoSEQ multiplex PCR; TCRdb stores in-frame clones only, minus some. The table lists roughly 40,000 clones, approximately 90% of them singletons. This sample comprised PBMCs, obtained around atezolizumab (anti-PD-L1) treatment. This receptor was identified in a donor at least 40 years old with urothelial cancer.

The CDR3 nucleotides read TGTGCCAGCTCACCACAACTAGCGGGAGGGCAAGAGACCCAGTACTTC. Translating it yields CASSPQLAGGQETQYF. The chain employs TRBV18 and TRBJ2-5; 13 bases match TRBD2. The CDR3 has 16 amino acids. Germline loops: CDR1 KGHSH, CDR2 LQKENI. Germline trimming cut 1 base from V and 2 bases from J; bases unmatched to any gene: 1.